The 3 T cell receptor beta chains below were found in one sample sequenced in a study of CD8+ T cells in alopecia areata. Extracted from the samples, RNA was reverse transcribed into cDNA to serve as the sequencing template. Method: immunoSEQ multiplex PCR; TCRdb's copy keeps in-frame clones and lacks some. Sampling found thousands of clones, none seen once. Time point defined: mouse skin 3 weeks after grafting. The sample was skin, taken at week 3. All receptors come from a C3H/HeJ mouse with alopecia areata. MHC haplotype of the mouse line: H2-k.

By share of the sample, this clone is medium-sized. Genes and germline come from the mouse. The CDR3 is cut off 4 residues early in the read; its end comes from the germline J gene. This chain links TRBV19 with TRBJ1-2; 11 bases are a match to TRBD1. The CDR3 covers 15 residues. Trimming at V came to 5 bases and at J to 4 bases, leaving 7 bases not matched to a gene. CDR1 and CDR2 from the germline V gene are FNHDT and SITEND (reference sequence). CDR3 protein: CASSRTGGAASDYTF. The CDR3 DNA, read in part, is TGTGCCAGCAGCCGGACAGGGGGCGCGGCCTCC.

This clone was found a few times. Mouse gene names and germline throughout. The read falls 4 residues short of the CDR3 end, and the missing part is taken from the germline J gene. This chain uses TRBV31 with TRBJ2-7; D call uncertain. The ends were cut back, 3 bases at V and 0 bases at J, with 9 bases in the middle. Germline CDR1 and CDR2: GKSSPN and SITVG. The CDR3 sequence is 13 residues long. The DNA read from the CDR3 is TGTGCCTGGAGCGACTTCCTCTCCTAT. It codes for CAWSDFLSY. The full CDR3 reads CAWSDFLSYEQYF.

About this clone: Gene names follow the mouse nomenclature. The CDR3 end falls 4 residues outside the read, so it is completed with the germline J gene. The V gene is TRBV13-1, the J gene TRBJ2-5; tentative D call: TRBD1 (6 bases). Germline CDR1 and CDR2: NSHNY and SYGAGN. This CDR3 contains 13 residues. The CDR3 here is CASSVQGRDTQYF. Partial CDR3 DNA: TGTGCCAGCAGTGTACAGGGAAGGGAC.